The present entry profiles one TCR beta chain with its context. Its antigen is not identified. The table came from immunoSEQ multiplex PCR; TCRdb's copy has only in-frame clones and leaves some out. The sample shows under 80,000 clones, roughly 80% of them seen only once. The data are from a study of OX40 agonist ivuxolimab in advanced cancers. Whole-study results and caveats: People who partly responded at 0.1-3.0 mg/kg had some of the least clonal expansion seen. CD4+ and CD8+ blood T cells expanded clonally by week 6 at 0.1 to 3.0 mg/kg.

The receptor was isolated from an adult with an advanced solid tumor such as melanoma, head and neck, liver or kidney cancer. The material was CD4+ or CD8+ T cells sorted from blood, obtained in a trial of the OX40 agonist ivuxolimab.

CDR3 protein: CASSMGSYSNEAFF. In nucleotides, the CDR3 is TGTGCCAGTAGTATGGGCTCATATTCGAATGAAGCTTTCTTT. The J gene is TRBJ1-1, the V gene TRBV19; D unresolved. The CDR3 loop spans 14 amino acids. Trimming stripped 3 bases from V and 7 bases from J, with 15 bases between. The germline gives CDR1 LNHDA, CDR2 SQIVND (reference sequence).